Each of the 31 T cell receptor beta chains below was sequenced from the same sample in a study of cytomegalovirus exposure and HLA in healthy donors. The PCR ran on 60 Vbeta and 13 Jbeta primers. TCRdb keeps only in-frame clones here, not all; method: immunoSEQ multiplex PCR. The table gives 65,000 to 85,000 clones; the top ten clones make up 2.4% of it. The specimen was PBMCs. Every receptor here comes from a female donor in good health and CMV-seropositive.

The V gene is TRBV6-6, the J gene TRBJ1-2; possible D gene TRBD1, 5 bases. This CDR3 is built from 15 residues. The V gene's germline CDR1 is MNHNY and CDR2 SVGAGI (reference sequence). Trimming removed 6 bases from V and 2 bases from J, with 16 bases in between. The DNA of the CDR3 is TGTGCCAGCAGCCGGGGACGGGGGGTAAACTATGGCTACACCTTC. Residues: CASSRGRGVNYGYTF.

The chain recombines TRBV6-1 with TRBJ2-5; TRBD2 matches at 9 bases. The CDR3 is 18 residues long. The trim removed 4 bases at V and 3 bases at J, leaving 15 bases unmatched. The germline gives CDR1 MNHNS, CDR2 SASEGT. CDR3 nucleotide sequence: TGTGCCAGCAGTGGGGAATCCTCAGCTAGCGGGAATGAAGAGACCCAGTACTTC. This gives the protein CASSGESSASGNEETQYF.

The chain carries TRBV13 and TRBJ1-2; D perhaps matches TRBD1 (5 bases). V was shortened by 2 bases and J by 3 bases, with 10 bases between the two germline ends. CDR3 length: 14 residues. CDR1 and CDR2 from the germline V gene are PRHDT and FYEKMQ (reference sequence). The CDR3 DNA reads TGTGCCAGCAGCTTATCCGGGGGTTACTATGGCTACACCTTC. This translates into CASSLSGGYYGYTF.

Comment on this clone: A junction end diverges from the germline sequence, so it may reflect a read error. This CDR3 is also generated by other DNA sequences in the sample. The chain has TRBV30 and TRBJ1-6; no firm D call. There are 15 residues in the CDR3. The germline CDR1 and CDR2 sequences are GTSNPN and SVGIG (reference sequence). This CDR3 reads CAGSQAPTVGSPLHF. The CDR3 bases are TGTGCCGGGAGTCAGGCACCAACCGTGGGTTCACCCCTCCACTTT.

V gene TRBV7-8 combines with J gene TRBJ2-7, with D maybe TRBD1 (5 bases). The CDR3 has 14 residues. Germline V gives CDR1 SGHVS, CDR2 FQNEAQ. V was clipped by 2 bases and J by 5 bases, with 13 bases between them. The CDR3: CASSLSVTGNEQYF. CDR3 DNA: TGTGCCAGCAGCTTATCGGTAACAGGCAACGAGCAGTACTTC.

The chain uses TRBV7-2 and TRBJ2-7, with TRBD2 as a possible D gene (6 bases). Germline V CDR1 and CDR2: SGHTA, FQGNSA. With 5 bases removed from V and 5 bases from J, the gap between germline ends came to 16 bases. The CDR3 contains 14 residues. Here the CDR3 DNA reads TGTGCCAGCAGCCCCCGGCGGGACTCAGACGAGCAGTACTTC. Encoded protein: CASSPRRDSDEQYF.

This chain joins TRBV4-3 and TRBJ2-6; D ambiguous. Germline lookup yields CDR1 LGHNA and CDR2 YSLEER. V was pared by 0 bases and J by 0 bases, with 6 bases between. The CDR3 has 16 amino acids. For the CDR3, the DNA is TGCGCCAGCAGCCAAGAGATCGGCTCTGGGGCCAACGTCCTGACTTTC. Translating it yields CASSQEIGSGANVLTF.

V gene TRBV30 combines with J gene TRBJ1-5; 10 positions agree with TRBD1. V dropped 3 bases and J dropped 4; count of bases not matched to a gene: 6. The CDR3 covers 15 residues. Germline V gives CDR1 GTSNPN, CDR2 SVGIG (reference sequence). In DNA form, the CDR3 reads TGTGCCTGGAGCCCGGGACAGGGGCCTAATCAGCCCCAGCATTTT. Its protein product is CAWSPGQGPNQPQHF.

Note on this clone: One end of the junction fails to match germline, which may point to a read error. The chain employs TRBV5-6 and TRBJ1-2, with 12 bases aligning to TRBD1. From germline, CDR1 is SGHDT and CDR2 YYEEEE. This CDR3 spans 16 amino acids. The CDR3 reads CASSLGQGAHNYGYTF. The DNA for the CDR3 is TGTGCCAGCAGTTTGGGACAGGGGGCGCATAACTATGGCTACACCTTC.

The chain carries TRBV9 and TRBJ2-3; 11 bases align to TRBD2. Germline CDR1 reads SGDLS; CDR2 reads YYNGEE. CDR3 size: 15 residues. V shed 4 bases and J 2 bases; nucleotides not matched to a gene: 3. The CDR3 loop is CASSPSGGITDTQYF. The CDR3 bases are TGTGCCAGCAGCCCTAGCGGGGGGATCACAGATACGCAGTATTTT.

The J gene is TRBJ1-2, the V gene TRBV28; maybe TRBD1 (6 bases). The V gene lost 4 bases and the J gene lost 4 bases, with 13 bases spanning the gap. Germline CDR1 MDHEN, CDR2 SYDVKM. The CDR3 length is 14 residues. The CDR3 loop is CASSWGGAVYGYTF. In DNA, the CDR3 is TGTGCCAGCAGTTGGGGGGGGGCGGTCTATGGCTACACCTTC.

The rearrangement links TRBV7-9 to TRBJ1-1; TRBD1 matches at 8 bases. CDR3 length: 14 amino acids. From germline, CDR1 is SEHNR and CDR2 FQNEAQ (reference sequence). With 5 bases clipped from V and 4 bases from J, the junction kept 6 bases outside the gene matches. The CDR3 region has the DNA TGTGCCAGCAGCCCCTGGACAGGGATCACTGAAGCTTTCTTT. Amino acids: CASSPWTGITEAFF.

The rearrangement links TRBV19 to TRBJ1-1, with D perhaps matching TRBD1 (6 bases). The V gene's germline CDR1 is LNHDA and CDR2 SQIVND (reference sequence). CDR3 size: 14 residues. V was pared by 1 base and J by 7 bases, with 13 bases between. CDR3 in amino acids: CASSIVAGGREAFF. CDR3 DNA: TGTGCCAGTAGTATAGTGGCCGGGGGGCGTGAAGCTTTCTTT.

The rearrangement joins TRBV30 to TRBJ1-6; D perhaps matches TRBD1 (6 bases). This CDR3 spans 13 amino acids. Germline V CDR1 and CDR2: GTSNPN, SVGIG (reference sequence). V lost 1 base and J lost 5, with 6 bases in between. The CDR3 DNA is TGTGCCTGGAGTGGACAGGATAATTCACCCCTCCACTTT. Amino acid sequence: CAWSGQDNSPLHF.

The CDR3 region has the DNA TGTGCCAGCACCTATACAGGGGGGCGCATGAACACTGAAGCTTTCTTT. Translating it yields CASTYTGGRMNTEAFF. V is TRBV28 and J is TRBJ1-1, with TRBD1 matching over 8 bases. Per germline, CDR1 MDHEN and CDR2 SYDVKM. The CDR3 length is 16 residues. The V gene end was trimmed by 7 bases and the J gene end by 0 bases; junction bases not matched to a gene: 10.

This chain links TRBV6-1 with TRBJ2-2, with 7 nucleotides matching TRBD1. Germline V gives CDR1 MNHNS, CDR2 SASEGT. CDR3 size: 14 residues. Unmatched junction bases numbered 8, after V lost 7 bases and J lost 6 bases. The CDR3 reads CASTDRVEAGELFF. The CDR3 DNA sequence: TGTGCCAGCACCGACAGGGTCGAGGCCGGGGAGCTGTTTTTT.

The rearrangement links TRBV7-9 to TRBJ2-2; no clear D gene. Germline V gene sequence: CDR1 SEHNR, CDR2 FQNEAQ (reference sequence). This CDR3 is 15 amino acids long. The V end lost 5 bases, the J end lost 4 bases, and 14 bases lay between the germline ends. The CDR3 sequence: CASSPVMLSTGELFF. In DNA form, the CDR3 reads TGTGCCAGCAGCCCAGTGATGCTCAGCACCGGGGAGCTGTTTTTT.

The gene calls are TRBV7-2 and TRBJ2-7; the D gene is possibly TRBD2 (6 bases). V was pared by 1 base and J by 5 bases, with 18 bases between. Germline lookup yields CDR1 SGHTA and CDR2 FQGNSA. The CDR3 has 16 residues. CDR3 in amino acids: CASSLGGEVAGNEQYF. CDR3 nucleotide sequence: TGTGCCAGCAGCTTAGGTGGGGAGGTAGCCGGCAACGAGCAGTACTTC.

J is TRBJ2-7 and V is TRBV9; possible D gene TRBD1, 5 bases. Trimming pared 4 bases from V and 4 bases from J, leaving 18 bases between. In germline, CDR1 is SGDLS, CDR2 YYNGEE. The CDR3 loop spans 15 amino acids. The CDR3 is CASSLNWGSEYEQYF. As DNA, the CDR3 is TGTGCCAGCAGCCTCAATTGGGGCAGCGAGTACGAGCAGTACTTC.

In DNA, the CDR3 is TGTGCCAGCAGTGACGGCGGGAGGGCCACAGATACGCAGTATTTT. Residues: CASSDGGRATDTQYF. V and J are TRBV6-4 and TRBJ2-3; 9 bases are shared with TRBD2. V shed 2 bases and J 2 bases; nucleotides not matched to a gene: 2. This CDR3 has 15 residues. Per the germline V gene, CDR1 is MRHNA and CDR2 is SNTAGT.

The genes are TRBV6-5 and TRBJ2-4; weak D call: TRBD1 (6 bases). Between the trimmed V and J ends, which lost 8 bases and 5 bases, there was a span of 13 bases. CDR1 is MNHEY, CDR2 SVGAGI, per germline. The CDR3 sequence is 13 residues long. The CDR3 here is CASHGAGENIQYF. In DNA form, the CDR3 reads TGTGCCAGCCATGGGGCAGGGGAAAACATTCAGTACTTC.

The chain employs TRBV4-1 and TRBJ2-3, with 8 bases that match TRBD1. J gave up 3 bases and V 1 base, and 15 bases lay outside the gene matches. CDR3 length equals 19 residues. Germline assignment: CDR1 MGHRA and CDR2 YSYEKL. CDR3 DNA: TGCGCCAGCAGCCAAGCCCTAGGGGGAAGGACAGGGTTGACAGATACGCAGTATTTT. Translation gives CASSQALGGRTGLTDTQYF.

The chain carries TRBV7-2 and TRBJ2-5; no definite D call. Germline V gives CDR1 SGHTA, CDR2 FQGNSA. V dropped 2 bases and J dropped 4 bases, with 8 bases sitting between them. This CDR3 has 13 amino acids. The CDR3 loop is CASSLRVPETQYF. The CDR3 DNA reads TGTGCCAGCAGCTTACGGGTTCCAGAGACCCAGTACTTC.

CDR3 protein: CASSLRREGLKTQYF. The DNA for the CDR3 is TGTGCCAGCAGCTTAAGGCGGGAGGGGCTGAAGACCCAGTACTTC. The chain joins TRBV7-2 to TRBJ2-5, with 9 positions matching TRBD2. V lost 2 bases, J lost 6 bases, and 7 bases stayed unmatched. This CDR3 region has 15 residues. CDR1 is SGHTA and CDR2 is FQGNSA in the germline V gene.

CDR3 coding DNA: TGTGCCAGCAGTACCACCTACAGGGAGATGAGCAATCAGCCCCAGCATTTT. Translation: CASSTTYREMSNQPQHF. The gene calls are TRBV28 and TRBJ1-5; tentatively, D is TRBD1 (6 bases). The CDR3 extends over 17 amino acids. Germline V gene lookup returns CDR1 MDHEN and CDR2 SYDVKM. The V end was cut by 5 bases, the J end by 1 base, with 18 bases between.

The chain carries TRBV6-5 and TRBJ1-2; 8 bases agree with TRBD1. J was trimmed by 7 bases and V by 7 bases; bases with no gene match: 8. Germline V CDR1 and CDR2: MNHEY, SVGAGI. The CDR3 runs to 13 residues. DNA for the CDR3: TGTGCCAGCACCTTCCAGGGGGCGGTTGGCTACACCTTC. Translating it yields CASTFQGAVGYTF.

The CDR3 coding sequence is TGTGCCAGTAGTATCCTACAGGGGGCGGGAGAGACCCAGTACTTC. It yields the protein CASSILQGAGETQYF. The rearrangement uses TRBV19 and TRBJ2-5; 9 bases are shared with TRBD1. The CDR3 runs 15 residues. J gave up 4 bases and V 3 bases, and 6 bases lay outside the gene matches. Germline V lookup: CDR1 LNHDA, CDR2 SQIVND (reference sequence).

The CDR3 region has the DNA TGTGCCAGCAGTCACTACGGGACAGGTAGTGAAAAACTGTTTTTT. This encodes CASSHYGTGSEKLFF. The chain joins TRBV28 to TRBJ1-4; 8 bases are a match to TRBD1. The CDR3 is 15 amino acids. V trimming: 5 bases; J trimming: 7 bases; junction bases outside the gene matches: 9. Germline V gives CDR1 MDHEN, CDR2 SYDVKM.

The chain carries TRBV15 and TRBJ2-3; 9 nucleotides align to TRBD2. The CDR3 runs 14 residues. The germline V gene has CDR1 LNHNV and CDR2 YYDKDF (reference sequence). V lost 7 bases, J lost 3 bases, and 5 bases stayed unmatched. The CDR3 DNA sequence: TGTGCCACCATTTTAGCGGGAGTTACAGATACGCAGTATTTT. Amino acid sequence: CATILAGVTDTQYF. Using reference TRBV15 and TRBJ2-3 for the parts outside the CDR3, the full variable domain is DAMVIQNPRYQVTQFGKPVTLSCSQTLNHNVMYWYQQKSSQAPKLLFHYYDKDFNNEADTPDNFQSRRPNTSFCFLDIRSPGLGDTAMYLCATILAGVTDTQYFGPGTRLTVL.

The chain has TRBV28 and TRBJ1-3; no firm D call. V lost 6 bases and J lost 8, with 11 bases in between. The CDR3 length is 12 residues. The germline V gene has CDR1 MDHEN and CDR2 SYDVKM. The CDR3 sequence: CASSPVVDTIYF. CDR3 DNA: TGTGCCAGCAGCCCCGTTGTTGACACCATATATTTT.

The rearrangement joins TRBV28 to TRBJ1-2; D not certain. Germline-derived CDR1 and CDR2 are MDHEN and SYDVKM. The CDR3 sequence is 13 residues long. V lost 4 bases and J lost 2, with 8 bases in between. The CDR3 here is CASSWATNYGYTF. The CDR3 coding sequence is TGTGCCAGCAGTTGGGCGACAAACTATGGCTACACCTTC.